The clone carrying this T cell receptor beta chain came up a few times. Time point indicated: persistent/refractory GD, antithyroid drugs over 5 years with positive TRAb. The TCR library was made from RNA extracted from PBMCs. Blood from the periphery, approximately 9 milliliters in all, was drawn into EDTA tubes. Through Arm-PCR of CDR3 regions and iRepertoire HTBI primers, TCR beta libraries were built. In the original processing: Sequenced samples collectively carried 55 to 80 TRBV and 14 TRBJ segments. TCRdb recomputed calls from the multiplex PCR reads with MiXCR, one row per CDR3 protein. TCRdb, not the original authors, processed these V and J calls. The sample holds 310,000 or so distinct CDR3 sequences, 15% to 20% seen once. The source of the sample is a study of regulatory T cells in long-lasting Graves disease. Study details: Persistence in Graves' disease denoted antithyroid drug use beyond 5 years alongside positive TSH receptor antibodies.

Between the trimmed V and J ends, which lost 4 bases and 7 bases, there was a span of 17 bases. This CDR3 contains 15 residues. Germline CDR1 is LGHNA and CDR2 is YNFKEQ. This specimen consisted of peripheral blood mononuclear cells (PBMCs), obtained when the disease was refractory, from a patient treated with antithyroid drugs. The gene calls are TRBV4-2 and TRBJ1-5; possible D gene TRBD1, 6 bases. This TCR derives from a female donor with Graves disease. In DNA form, the CDR3 reads TGTGCCAGCAGCCCCCACCCAGGGGCATGGCAGCCCCAGCATTTT. As protein: CASSPHPGAWQPQHF.